Each of the 14 T cell receptor beta chains below was sequenced from the same sample in a study of cytomegalovirus exposure and HLA in healthy donors. PCR was performed using 60 Vbeta and 13 Jbeta primers. This table comes from immunoSEQ multiplex PCR, and its TCRdb copy is limited to in-frame clones, with some not included. The table has 120,000 to 150,000 clones, 60% to 85% seen once. The sequenced sample was PBMCs. The receptor set was obtained from a woman in her thirties or forties in good health and CMV-seropositive.

The chain links TRBV6-4 to TRBJ1-1; D unresolved. This CDR3 comprises 13 residues. V lost 5 bases to trimming and J lost 1 base, with 8 bases between them. In germline, CDR1 is MRHNA, CDR2 SNTAGT. The CDR3: CASSLEENTEAFF. Here the CDR3 DNA reads TGTGCCAGCAGTCTAGAAGAGAACACTGAAGCTTTCTTT.

The chain couples TRBV9 to TRBJ2-6; 9 bases are a match to TRBD2. The junction had 7 bases not matched to a gene; V was cut back by 3 bases and J by 0 bases. The CDR3 contains 18 residues. In germline, CDR1 is SGDLS, CDR2 YYNGEE. The CDR3 DNA reads as TGTGCCAGCAGCGCGTCGGGCGGGGGGGCCTCTGGGGCCAACGTCCTGACTTTC. Amino acids: CASSASGGGASGANVLTF.

This clone was detected only a few times. The V and J genes are TRBV2 and TRBJ2-6; the match to TRBD2 covers 13 bases. The CDR3 covers 17 residues. Looked up from germline, CDR1 is SNHLY and CDR2 is FYNNEI. V gave up 5 bases and J gave up 2 bases; unmatched junction bases: 3. CDR3 nucleotides: TGTGCCAGCAGTTTACTAGCGGGGGGGCCTGGGGCCAACGTCCTGACTTTC. Translating it yields CASSLLAGGPGANVLTF. The complete variable domain, with remaining parts taken from reference TRBV2 and TRBJ2-6, reads EPEVTQTPSHQVTQMGQEVILRCVPISNHLYFYWYRQILGQKVEFLVSFYNNEISEKSEIFDDQFSVERPDGSNFTLKIRSTKLEDSAMYFCASSLLAGGPGANVLTFGAGSRLTVL.

This clone turned up a few times. This sequence joins TRBV6-1 and TRBJ2-2; 8 bases are a match to TRBD1. Germline V gene sequence: CDR1 MNHNS, CDR2 SASEGT. J lost 1 base, V lost 10 bases, and 5 bases had no gene match. The CDR3 consists of 14 residues. The CDR3 DNA reads TGTGCCACACAGGGGGGCTGGAACACCGGGGAGCTGTTTTTT. Protein: CATQGGWNTGELFF.

The chain recombines TRBV7-3 with TRBJ1-1; no definite D call. The germline V gene encodes CDR1 SGHTA and CDR2 FQGTGA. The CDR3 sequence is 13 residues long. Trimming took off 1 base at V and 8 bases at J, with 11 bases between the two ends. CDR3 residues: CASSLMTAGEAFF. The CDR3 DNA is TGTGCCAGCAGCTTAATGACGGCGGGCGAAGCTTTCTTT. The complete variable domain, with remaining parts taken from reference TRBV7-3 and TRBJ1-1, reads GAGVSQTPSNKVTEKGKYVELRCDPISGHTALYWYRQSLGQGPEFLIYFQGTGAADDSGLPNDRFFAVRPEGSVSTLKIQRTERGDSAVYLCASSLMTAGEAFFGQGTRLTVV.

The rearrangement uses TRBV6-1 and TRBJ1-2; no clear D gene. CDR3 length equals 14 residues. Germline CDR1 is MNHNS and CDR2 is SASEGT. V gave up 4 bases and J gave up 6 bases, with 15 bases separating them. The CDR3, as DNA: TGTGCCAGCAGTGTTGCCCCAGGATCTGATGGCTACACCTTC. It specifies CASSVAPGSDGYTF.

The chain carries TRBV15 and TRBJ1-2, with TRBD1 identical over 10 bases. Unmatched junction bases numbered 10, after V lost 5 bases and J lost 10 bases. Germline CDR1 reads LNHNV; CDR2 reads YYDKDF (reference sequence). The CDR3 extends over 14 amino acids. CDR3 protein: CATSRTGQGLIYTF. CDR3 DNA sequence: TGTGCCACCAGCCGAACGGGACAGGGGTTGATCTACACCTTC.

The chain recombines TRBV15 with TRBJ2-5; maybe TRBD2 (6 bases). The CDR3 is 16 amino acids. Germline CDR1 LNHNV, CDR2 YYDKDF (reference sequence). V was cut by 0 bases and J by 4 bases, with 15 bases left in between. For the CDR3, the DNA is TGTGCCACCAGCAGAGATCATTTCGTCGGGGGAGAGACCCAGTACTTC. Its translation: CATSRDHFVGGETQYF.

This clone was counted only a few times. This rearrangement joins TRBV4-1 to TRBJ1-2; 9 bases are a match to TRBD1. Germline V CDR1 and CDR2: MGHRA, YSYEKL. V was pared by 2 bases and J by 5 bases, with 6 bases of the junction left unmatched. The CDR3 is 15 residues long. The CDR3 protein is CASSQPGTGSYGYTF. The CDR3 DNA follows: TGCGCCAGCAGCCAACCCGGGACAGGGAGTTATGGCTACACCTTC.

V gene TRBV10-3 combines with J gene TRBJ2-5; perhaps TRBD2 as D (7 bases). Trimming left V 5 bases short and J 2 bases short, with 15 bases between. Germline V lookup: CDR1 ENHRY, CDR2 SYGVKD. The length of the CDR3 is 15 residues. CDR3 sequence (DNA): TGTGCCATCAGTCAAGGGGGTAGCGGGCAAGAGACCCAGTACTTC. It is translated as CAISQGGSGQETQYF.

V and J are TRBV28 and TRBJ2-5; TRBD2 matches 11 bases. The J call may be mistaken, given a closer DNA end match to TRBJ2-7. The CDR3 sequence is 14 residues long. Germline V CDR1 and CDR2: MDHEN, SYDVKM. The CDR3 loop reads CASAVSGGVGEQYF. CDR3 DNA sequence: TGTGCCAGCGCAGTTAGCGGGGGGGTCGGCGAGCAGTACTTC.

The chain has TRBV29-1 and TRBJ1-2; TRBD1 might be the D (5 bases). Trimming shortened V by 4 bases and J by 7 bases, and 10 bases separated the two germline ends. The CDR3 consists of 11 residues. Germline V gives CDR1 SQVTM, CDR2 ANQGSEA. The CDR3 DNA reads as TGCAGCGTTGTCCAGGGTGGTGGCTACACCTTC. Amino acids: CSVVQGGGYTF.

The gene calls are TRBV5-1 and TRBJ2-3, with TRBD2 as a possible D gene (6 bases). Trimming cost V 0 bases and J 3 bases, with 11 bases left between them. The CDR3 contains 15 residues. Germline V gene lookup returns CDR1 SGHRS and CDR2 YFSETQ. The CDR3 bases are TGCGCCAGCAGCTTGGAGCGGCGGGAAACAGATACGCAGTATTTT. Its protein product is CASSLERRETDTQYF.

V is TRBV6-1 and J is TRBJ2-1, with 13 nucleotides matching TRBD2. This CDR3 contains 16 residues. Trimming took 1 base from V and 7 from J; bases not matched to a gene: 4. The V gene's germline CDR1 is MNHNS and CDR2 SASEGT. DNA for the CDR3: TGTGCCAGCAGTGAAGGGCCGGGACTAGCGGGGAATGAGCAGTTCTTC. Protein product: CASSEGPGLAGNEQFF.